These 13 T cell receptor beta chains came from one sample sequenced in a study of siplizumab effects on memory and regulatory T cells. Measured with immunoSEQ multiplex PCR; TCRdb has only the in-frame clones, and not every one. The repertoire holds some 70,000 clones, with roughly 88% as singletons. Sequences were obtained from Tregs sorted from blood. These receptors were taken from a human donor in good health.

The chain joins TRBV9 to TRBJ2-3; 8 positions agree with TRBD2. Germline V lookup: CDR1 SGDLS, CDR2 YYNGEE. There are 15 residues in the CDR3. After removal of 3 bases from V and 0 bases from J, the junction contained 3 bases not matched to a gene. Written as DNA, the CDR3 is TGTGCCAGCAGCGCCTTAGCGGGAAGCACAGATACGCAGTATTTT. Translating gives CASSALAGSTDTQYF.

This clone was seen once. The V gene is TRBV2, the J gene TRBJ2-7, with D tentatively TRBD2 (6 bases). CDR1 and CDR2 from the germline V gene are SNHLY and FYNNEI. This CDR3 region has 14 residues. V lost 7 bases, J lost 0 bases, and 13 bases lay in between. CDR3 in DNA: TGTGCCAGCAAGGGGCGCGGGAACTCCTACGAGCAGTACTTC. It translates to CASKGRGNSYEQYF.

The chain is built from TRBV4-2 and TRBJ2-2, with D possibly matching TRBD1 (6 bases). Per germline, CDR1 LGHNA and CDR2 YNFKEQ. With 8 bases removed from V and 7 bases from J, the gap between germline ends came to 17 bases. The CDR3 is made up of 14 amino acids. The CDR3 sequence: CASRGQGLYGELFF. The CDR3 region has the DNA TGTGCCAGCCGGGGCCAGGGGCTTTACGGGGAGCTGTTTTTT.

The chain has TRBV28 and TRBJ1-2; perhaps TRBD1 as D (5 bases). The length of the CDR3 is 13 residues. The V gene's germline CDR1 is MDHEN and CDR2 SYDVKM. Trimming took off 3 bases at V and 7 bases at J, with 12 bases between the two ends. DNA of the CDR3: TGTGCCAGCAGTTTTTCAGGGTGGGCTGGCTACACCTTC. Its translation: CASSFSGWAGYTF.

The CDR3 nucleotides read TGCAGTGCTAGAGTGGGCTATGGCTACACCTTC. It yields the protein CSARVGYGYTF. The rearrangement uses TRBV20-1 and TRBJ1-2; D remains ambiguous. The length of the CDR3 is 11 residues. The ends were cut back, 1 base at V and 4 bases at J, with 4 bases in the middle. Per germline, CDR1 DFQATT and CDR2 SNEGSKA (reference sequence).

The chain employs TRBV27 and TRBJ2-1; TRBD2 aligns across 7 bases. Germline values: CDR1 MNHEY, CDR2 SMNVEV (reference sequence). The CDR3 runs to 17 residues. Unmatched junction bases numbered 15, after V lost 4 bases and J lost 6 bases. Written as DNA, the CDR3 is TGTGCCAGCAGTTCCTTATTAGCGGGTAGGTCCCCCAATGAGCAGTTCTTC. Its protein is CASSSLLAGRSPNEQFF.

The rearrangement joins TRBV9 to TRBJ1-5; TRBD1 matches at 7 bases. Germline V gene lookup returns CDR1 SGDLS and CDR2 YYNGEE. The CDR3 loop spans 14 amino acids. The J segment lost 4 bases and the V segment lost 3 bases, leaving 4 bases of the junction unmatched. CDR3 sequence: CASSAGTANQPQHF. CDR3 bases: TGTGCCAGCAGCGCCGGGACAGCTAATCAGCCCCAGCATTTT.

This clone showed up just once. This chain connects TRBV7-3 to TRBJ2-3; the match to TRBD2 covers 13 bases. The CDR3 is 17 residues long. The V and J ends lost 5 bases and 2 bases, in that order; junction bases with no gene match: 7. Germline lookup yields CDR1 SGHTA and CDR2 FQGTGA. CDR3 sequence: CASSRTSGSAYTDTQYF. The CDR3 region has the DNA TGTGCCAGCAGCCGGACTAGCGGGAGTGCATACACAGATACGCAGTATTTT.

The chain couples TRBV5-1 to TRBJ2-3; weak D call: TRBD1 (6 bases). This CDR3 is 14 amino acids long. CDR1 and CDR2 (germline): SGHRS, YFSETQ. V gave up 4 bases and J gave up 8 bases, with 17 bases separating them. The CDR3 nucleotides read TGCGCCAGCAGCCAGACAGGATCTAGGGCTACGCAGTATTTT. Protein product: CASSQTGSRATQYF. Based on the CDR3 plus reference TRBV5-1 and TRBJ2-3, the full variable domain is KAGVTQTPRYLIKTRGQQVTLSCSPISGHRSVSWYQQTPGQGLQFLFEYFSETQRNKGNFPGRFSGRQFSNSRSEMNVSTLELGDSALYLCASSQTGSRATQYFGPGTRLTVL.

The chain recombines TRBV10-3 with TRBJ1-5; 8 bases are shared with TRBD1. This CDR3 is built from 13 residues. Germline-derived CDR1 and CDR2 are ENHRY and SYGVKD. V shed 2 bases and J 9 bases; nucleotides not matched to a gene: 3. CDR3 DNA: TGTGCCATCAGTGAGGGACAGGGAGGGCCCCAGCATTTT. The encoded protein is CAISEGQGGPQHF.

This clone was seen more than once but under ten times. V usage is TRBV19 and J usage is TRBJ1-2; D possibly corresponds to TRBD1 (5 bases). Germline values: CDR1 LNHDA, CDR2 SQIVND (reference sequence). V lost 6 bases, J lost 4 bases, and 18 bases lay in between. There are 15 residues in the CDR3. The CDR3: CASRGGEAPSYGYTF. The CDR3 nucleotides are TGTGCCAGTAGGGGAGGGGAGGCCCCTTCCTATGGCTACACCTTC.

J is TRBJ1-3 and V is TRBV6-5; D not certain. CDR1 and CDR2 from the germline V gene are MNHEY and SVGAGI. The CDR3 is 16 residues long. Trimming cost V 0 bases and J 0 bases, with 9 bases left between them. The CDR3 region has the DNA TGTGCCAGCAGTTACTCAAGGGCTGCCTCTGGAAACACCATATATTTT. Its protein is CASSYSRAASGNTIYF.

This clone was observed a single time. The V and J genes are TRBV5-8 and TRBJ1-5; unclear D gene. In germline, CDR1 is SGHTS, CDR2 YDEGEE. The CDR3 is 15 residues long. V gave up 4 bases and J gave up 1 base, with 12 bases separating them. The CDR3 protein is CASSTFRGSNQPQHF. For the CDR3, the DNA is TGTGCCAGCAGCACTTTTCGGGGAAGCAATCAGCCCCAGCATTTT.